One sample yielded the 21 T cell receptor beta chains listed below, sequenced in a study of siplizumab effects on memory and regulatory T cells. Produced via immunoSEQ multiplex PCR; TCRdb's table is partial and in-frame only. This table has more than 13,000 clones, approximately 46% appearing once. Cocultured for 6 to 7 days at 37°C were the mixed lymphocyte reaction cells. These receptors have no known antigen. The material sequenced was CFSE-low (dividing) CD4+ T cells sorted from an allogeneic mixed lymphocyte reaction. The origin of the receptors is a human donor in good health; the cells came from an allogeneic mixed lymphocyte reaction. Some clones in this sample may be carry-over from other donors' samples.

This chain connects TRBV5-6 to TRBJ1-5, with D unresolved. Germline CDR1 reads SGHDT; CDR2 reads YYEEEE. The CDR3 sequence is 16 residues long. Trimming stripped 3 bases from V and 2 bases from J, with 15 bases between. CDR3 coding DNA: TGTGCCAGCAGCTCGAGGGTTCAGCTTGGCAATCAGCCCCAGCATTTT. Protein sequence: CASSSRVQLGNQPQHF.

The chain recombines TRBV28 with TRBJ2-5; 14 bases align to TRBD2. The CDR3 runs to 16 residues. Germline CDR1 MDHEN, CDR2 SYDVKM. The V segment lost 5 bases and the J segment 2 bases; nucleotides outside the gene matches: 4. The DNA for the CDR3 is TGTGCCAGCAGTCCTCGACTAGCGGGAGGGCAAGAGACCCAGTACTTC. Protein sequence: CASSPRLAGGQETQYF. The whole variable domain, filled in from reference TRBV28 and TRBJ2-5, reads DVKVTQSSRYLVKRTGEKVFLECVQDMDHENMFWYRQDPGLGLRLIYFSYDVKMKEKGDIPEGYSVSREKKERFSLILESASTNQTSMYLCASSPRLAGGQETQYFGPGTRLLVL.

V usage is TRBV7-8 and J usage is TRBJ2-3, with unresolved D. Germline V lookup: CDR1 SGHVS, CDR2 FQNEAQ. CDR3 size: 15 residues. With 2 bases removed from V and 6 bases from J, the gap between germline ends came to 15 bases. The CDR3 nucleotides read TGTGCCAGCAGCTTAAGCACGGAACTCACGGATACGCAGTATTTT. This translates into CASSLSTELTDTQYF.

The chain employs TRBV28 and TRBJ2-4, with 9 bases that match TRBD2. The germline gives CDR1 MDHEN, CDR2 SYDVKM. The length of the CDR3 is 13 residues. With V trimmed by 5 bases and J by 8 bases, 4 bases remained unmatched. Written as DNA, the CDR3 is TGTGCCAGCAGTGCGGGAGGGCTAGACATTCAGTACTTC. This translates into CASSAGGLDIQYF.

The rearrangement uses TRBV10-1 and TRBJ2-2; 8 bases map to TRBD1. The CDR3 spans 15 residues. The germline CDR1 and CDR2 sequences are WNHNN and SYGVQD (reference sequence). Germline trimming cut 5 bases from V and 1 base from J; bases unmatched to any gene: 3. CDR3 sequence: CASSTGTGNTGELFF. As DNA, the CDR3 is TGCGCCAGCAGTACCGGGACAGGGAACACCGGGGAGCTGTTTTTT.

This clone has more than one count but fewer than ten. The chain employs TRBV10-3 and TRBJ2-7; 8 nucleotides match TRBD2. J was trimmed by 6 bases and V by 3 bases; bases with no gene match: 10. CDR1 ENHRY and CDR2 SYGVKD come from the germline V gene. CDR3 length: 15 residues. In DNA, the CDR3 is TGTGCCATCAGTGATGCAGGAGCGGGAGCGGGCGAGCAGTACTTC. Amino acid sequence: CAISDAGAGAGEQYF.

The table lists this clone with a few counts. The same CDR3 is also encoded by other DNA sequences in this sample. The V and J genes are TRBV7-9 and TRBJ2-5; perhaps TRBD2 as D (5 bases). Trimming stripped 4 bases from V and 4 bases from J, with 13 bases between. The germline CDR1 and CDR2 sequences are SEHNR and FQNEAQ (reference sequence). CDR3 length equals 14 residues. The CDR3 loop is CASSSRVRGETQYF. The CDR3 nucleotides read TGTGCCAGCAGCTCTAGGGTCCGGGGAGAGACCCAGTACTTC.

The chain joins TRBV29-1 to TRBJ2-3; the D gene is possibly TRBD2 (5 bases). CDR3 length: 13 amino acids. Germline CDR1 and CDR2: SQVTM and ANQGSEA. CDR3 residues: CGTRESGTDTQYF. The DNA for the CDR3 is TGCGGAACGAGGGAGAGTGGTACAGATACGCAGTATTTT.

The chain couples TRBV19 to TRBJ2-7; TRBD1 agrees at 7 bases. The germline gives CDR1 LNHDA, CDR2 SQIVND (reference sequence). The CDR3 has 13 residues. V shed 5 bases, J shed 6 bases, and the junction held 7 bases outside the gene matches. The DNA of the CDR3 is TGTGCCAGTAGTTCCAATAGGGGGCTCGAGCAGTACTTC. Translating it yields CASSSNRGLEQYF.

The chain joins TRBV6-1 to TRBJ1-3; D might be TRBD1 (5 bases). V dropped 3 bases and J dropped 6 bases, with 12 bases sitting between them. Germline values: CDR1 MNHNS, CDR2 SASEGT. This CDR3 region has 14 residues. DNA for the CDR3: TGTGCCAGCAGTGATACAGGCTACCAAAACACCATATATTTT. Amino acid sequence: CASSDTGYQNTIYF.

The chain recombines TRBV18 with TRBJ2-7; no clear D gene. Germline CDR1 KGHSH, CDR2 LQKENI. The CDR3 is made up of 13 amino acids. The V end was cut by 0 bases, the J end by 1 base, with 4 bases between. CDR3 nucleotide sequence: TGTGCCAGCTCACCACCGGTTTCCTACGAGCAGTACTTC. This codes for CASSPPVSYEQYF.

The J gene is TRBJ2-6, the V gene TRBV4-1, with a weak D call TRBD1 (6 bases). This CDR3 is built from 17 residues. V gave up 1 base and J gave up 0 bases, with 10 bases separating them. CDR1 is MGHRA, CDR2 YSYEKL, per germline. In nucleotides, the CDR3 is TGCGCCAGCAGCCAAGTTTACAGGGACTCTGGGGCCAACGTCCTGACTTTC. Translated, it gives CASSQVYRDSGANVLTF.

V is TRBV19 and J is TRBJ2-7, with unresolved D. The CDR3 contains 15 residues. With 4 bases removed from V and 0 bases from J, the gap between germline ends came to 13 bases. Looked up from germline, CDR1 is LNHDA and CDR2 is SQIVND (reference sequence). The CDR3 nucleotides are TGTGCCAGTAGTAGATCGGCAGAGAGCTCCTACGAGCAGTACTTC. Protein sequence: CASSRSAESSYEQYF.

In nucleotides, the CDR3 is TGTGCCAGCAGTGACTCGAATAGCGGGAGGTCCCGTCACCAAAACATTCAGTACTTC. Protein product: CASSDSNSGRSRHQNIQYF. V is TRBV6-4 and J is TRBJ2-4; TRBD2 matches 10 bases. The V segment lost 0 bases and the J segment 5 bases; nucleotides outside the gene matches: 13. From germline, CDR1 is MRHNA and CDR2 SNTAGT. The CDR3 runs to 19 residues.

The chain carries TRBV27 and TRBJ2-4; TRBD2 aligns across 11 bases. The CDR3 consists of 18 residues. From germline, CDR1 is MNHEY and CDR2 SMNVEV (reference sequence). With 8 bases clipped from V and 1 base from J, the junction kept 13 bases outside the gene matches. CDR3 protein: CASARTSGLGAAKNIQYF. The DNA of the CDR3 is TGTGCCAGCGCTCGGACTAGCGGGTTGGGGGCGGCCAAAAACATTCAGTACTTC.

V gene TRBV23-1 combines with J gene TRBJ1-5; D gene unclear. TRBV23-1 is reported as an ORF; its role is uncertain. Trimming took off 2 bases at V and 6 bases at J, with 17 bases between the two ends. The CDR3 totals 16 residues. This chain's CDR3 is CASSQKSPTFSQPQHF. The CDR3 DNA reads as TGCGCCAGCAGTCAAAAATCCCCAACATTCAGTCAGCCCCAGCATTTT.

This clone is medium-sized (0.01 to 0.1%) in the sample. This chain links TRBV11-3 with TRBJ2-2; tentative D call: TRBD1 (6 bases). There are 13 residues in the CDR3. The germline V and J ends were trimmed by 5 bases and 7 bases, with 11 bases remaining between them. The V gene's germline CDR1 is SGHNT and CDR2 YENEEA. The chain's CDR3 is CASSRDMIGELFF. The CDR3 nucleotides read TGTGCCAGCAGCCGGGACATGATCGGGGAGCTGTTTTTT.

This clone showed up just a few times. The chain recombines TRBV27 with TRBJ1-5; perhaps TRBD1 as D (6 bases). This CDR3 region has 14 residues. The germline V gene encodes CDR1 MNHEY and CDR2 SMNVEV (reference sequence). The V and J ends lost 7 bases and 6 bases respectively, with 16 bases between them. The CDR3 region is CASKGSGGGQPQHF. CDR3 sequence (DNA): TGTGCCAGCAAGGGGTCGGGGGGCGGTCAGCCCCAGCATTTT.

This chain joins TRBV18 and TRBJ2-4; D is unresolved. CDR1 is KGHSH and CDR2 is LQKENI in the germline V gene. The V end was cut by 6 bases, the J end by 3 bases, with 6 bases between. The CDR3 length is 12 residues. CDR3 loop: CASSTRKNIQYF. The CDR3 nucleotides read TGTGCCAGCTCCACTCGCAAAAACATTCAGTACTTC.

CDR3 protein: CASSLRDRNSPLHF. The CDR3 bases are TGTGCCAGCAGCCTCCGGGACCGTAATTCACCCCTCCACTTT. J is TRBJ1-6 and V is TRBV16, with D possibly being TRBD1 (5 bases). The CDR3 contains 14 residues. Germline V gene sequence: CDR1 KGHSY, CDR2 FQNENV. V was clipped by 4 bases and J by 6 bases, with 10 bases between them.

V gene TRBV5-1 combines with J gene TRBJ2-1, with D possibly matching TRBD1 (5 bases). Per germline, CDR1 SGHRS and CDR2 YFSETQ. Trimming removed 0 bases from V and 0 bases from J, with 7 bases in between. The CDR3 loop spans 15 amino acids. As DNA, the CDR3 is TGCGCCAGCAGCTTGGAGGGGAACTCCTACAATGAGCAGTTCTTC. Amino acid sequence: CASSLEGNSYNEQFF.